Listed below are T cell receptor beta chains from one sample, sequenced in a study of shared clonotypes between healthy human individuals. Libraries were prepared by immunoSEQ multiplex PCR; TCRdb keeps only in-frame clonotypes and omits some of them. The sample shows some 2,500,000 clones, roughly 93% of them seen only once. The specimen sequenced was naive CD4+ T cells from PBMCs. These receptor sequences come from a man younger than 35 in good health. Some clones in this sample may be carry-over from other donors' samples. Both conserved end residues are part of each CDR3. D genes are given only for firm matches. Only part of the rows carry a size: once, few, many, or a class if the clone is expanded.

V gene: TRBV28; clone size: once; J gene: TRBJ1-2; D gene: TRBD1; CDR3 protein: CASRRSRDRGFYGYTF; CDR3 DNA: TGTGCCAGCAGGCGAAGCCGGGACAGGGGCTTCTATGGCTACACCTTC
V gene: TRBV28; clone size: NA; J gene: TRBJ2-1; D gene: NA; CDR3 protein: CASSSFNEQFF; CDR3 DNA: TGTGCCAGCAGTTCATTCAATGAGCAGTTCTTC
V gene: TRBV9; clone size: NA; J gene: TRBJ1-1; D gene: NA; CDR3 protein: CASSALGQNTEAFF; CDR3 DNA: TGTGCCAGCAGCGCCCTTGGACAGAACACTGAAGCTTTCTTT
V gene: TRBV7-3; clone size: once; J gene: TRBJ2-5; D gene: TRBD2; CDR3 protein: CASSSGRARETQYF; CDR3 DNA: TGTGCCAGCAGCTCCGGGAGGGCCCGGGAGACCCAGTACTTC
V gene: TRBV4-3; clone size: once; J gene: TRBJ1-6; D gene: NA; CDR3 protein: CASSQDLSNSPLHF; CDR3 DNA: TGCGCCAGCAGCCAAGATTTATCTAATTCACCCCTCCACTTT
V gene: TRBV2; clone size: NA; J gene: TRBJ2-3; D gene: NA; CDR3 protein: CASRNSPGRNTDTQYF; CDR3 DNA: TGTGCCAGCAGAAACTCCCCGGGACGCAACACAGATACGCAGTATTTT
V gene: TRBV5-6; clone size: NA; J gene: TRBJ1-2; D gene: TRBD1; CDR3 protein: CASSPRTGGYTF; CDR3 DNA: TGTGCCAGCAGCCCGCGGACAGGAGGCTACACCTTC
V gene: TRBV6-1; clone size: NA; J gene: TRBJ1-1; D gene: NA; CDR3 protein: CASSELPGGNTEAFF; CDR3 DNA: TGTGCCAGCAGTGAACTCCCGGGGGGGAACACTGAAGCTTTCTTT
V gene: TRBV28; clone size: NA; J gene: TRBJ1-1; D gene: NA; CDR3 protein: CASTIRGTEAFF; CDR3 DNA: TGTGCCAGCACGATCAGGGGCACTGAAGCTTTCTTT
V gene: TRBV19; clone size: once; J gene: TRBJ2-1; D gene: NA; CDR3 protein: CASDSGVLDNEQFF; CDR3 DNA: TGTGCCAGTGACTCAGGGGTACTCGACAATGAGCAGTTCTTC
V gene: TRBV7-9; clone size: NA; J gene: TRBJ2-1; D gene: NA; CDR3 protein: CASSRQIGEQFF; CDR3 DNA: TGTGCCAGCAGCCGGCAGATCGGTGAGCAGTTCTTC
V gene: TRBV6-1; clone size: NA; J gene: TRBJ2-5; D gene: TRBD1; CDR3 protein: CASCRDRDQETQYF; CDR3 DNA: TGTGCCAGCTGCCGGGACAGGGACCAAGAGACCCAGTACTTC
V gene: TRBV5-8; clone size: NA; J gene: TRBJ2-1; D gene: TRBD2; CDR3 protein: CASSLVRASGSGEQFF; CDR3 DNA: TGTGCCAGCAGCTTGGTTAGGGCTAGCGGGAGCGGTGAGCAGTTCTTC
V gene: TRBV18; clone size: NA; J gene: TRBJ1-1; D gene: TRBD1; CDR3 protein: CASSPTGGNMNTEAFF; CDR3 DNA: TGTGCCAGCTCACCTACAGGGGGAAACATGAACACTGAAGCTTTCTTT
V gene: TRBV7-9; clone size: NA; J gene: TRBJ1-1; D gene: NA; CDR3 protein: CASSLVSRSPEAFF; CDR3 DNA: TGTGCCAGCAGCTTAGTATCCAGGAGTCCTGAAGCTTTCTTT
V gene: TRBV2; clone size: NA; J gene: TRBJ2-3; D gene: NA; CDR3 protein: CASSYQDTQYF; CDR3 DNA: TGTGCCAGCAGTTATCAGGATACGCAGTATTTT
V gene: TRBV28; clone size: few; J gene: TRBJ1-1; D gene: TRBD1; CDR3 protein: CASTQIDRVDTEAFF; CDR3 DNA: TGTGCCAGCACCCAGATTGACAGGGTTGACACTGAAGCTTTCTTT
V gene: TRBV7-9; clone size: NA; J gene: TRBJ2-7; D gene: NA; CDR3 protein: CASSLASNYEQYF; CDR3 DNA: TGTGCCAGCAGCTTAGCGAGCAACTACGAGCAGTACTTC
V gene: TRBV5-1; clone size: NA; J gene: TRBJ2-2; D gene: NA; CDR3 protein: CASSEQGPTGELFF; CDR3 DNA: TGCGCCAGCAGCGAACAGGGTCCCACCGGGGAGCTGTTTTTT
V gene: TRBV6-6; clone size: NA; J gene: TRBJ1-1; D gene: NA; CDR3 protein: CASSHRDAEAFF; CDR3 DNA: TGTGCCAGCAGCCACCGGGACGCTGAAGCTTTCTTT
V gene: TRBV5-1; clone size: NA; J gene: TRBJ2-5; D gene: NA; CDR3 protein: CASSLMGGSQETQYF; CDR3 DNA: TGCGCCAGCAGCTTGATGGGGGGAAGTCAAGAGACCCAGTACTTC
V gene: TRBV7-9; clone size: NA; J gene: TRBJ2-3; D gene: NA; CDR3 protein: CASSPGRDTQYF; CDR3 DNA: TGTGCCAGCAGCCCCGGTCGGGATACGCAGTATTTT
V gene: TRBV7-5; clone size: NA; J gene: TRBJ2-6; D gene: NA; CDR3 protein: CARSLQTRAPTPGANVLTF; CDR3 DNA: TGTGCCAGAAGCTTGCAAACCCGGGCCCCGACGCCTGGGGCCAACGTCCTGACTTTC
V gene: TRBV7-2; clone size: NA; J gene: TRBJ1-1; D gene: NA; CDR3 protein: CASSLGGTLSEAFF; CDR3 DNA: TGTGCCAGCAGCTTAGGGGGGACTCTATCTGAAGCTTTCTTT
V gene: TRBV2; clone size: NA; J gene: TRBJ2-3; D gene: TRBD2; CDR3 protein: CASRASGASTDTQYF; CDR3 DNA: TGTGCCAGCAGGGCTAGCGGGGCTAGCACAGATACGCAGTATTTT
V gene: TRBV5-4; clone size: NA; J gene: TRBJ2-2; D gene: TRBD2; CDR3 protein: CASSAGTSGGTGELFF; CDR3 DNA: TGTGCCAGCAGCGCTGGGACTAGCGGGGGGACCGGGGAGCTGTTTTTT
V gene: TRBV28; clone size: once; J gene: TRBJ2-3; D gene: NA; CDR3 protein: CASELLPRSSTDTQYF; CDR3 DNA: TGTGCCAGCGAATTACTTCCCCGGAGTAGCACAGATACGCAGTATTTT
V gene: TRBV5-1; clone size: NA; J gene: TRBJ2-5; D gene: TRBD2; CDR3 protein: CASSFGLAGEETQYF; CDR3 DNA: TGCGCCAGCAGTTTCGGACTAGCGGGAGAAGAGACCCAGTACTTC
V gene: TRBV9; clone size: NA; J gene: TRBJ2-7; D gene: NA; CDR3 protein: CASSVSAGHEQYF; CDR3 DNA: TGTGCCAGCAGCGTATCGGCGGGCCACGAGCAGTACTTC
V gene: TRBV6-1; clone size: NA; J gene: TRBJ2-7; D gene: NA; CDR3 protein: CASSAAGPLLGEQYF; CDR3 DNA: TGTGCCAGCAGTGCCGCGGGGCCCCTCCTGGGCGAGCAGTACTTC
V gene: TRBV10-2; clone size: NA; J gene: TRBJ1-4; D gene: TRBD1; CDR3 protein: CASRQTGGGEKLFF; CDR3 DNA: TGCGCCAGCAGGCAGACAGGGGGAGGTGAAAAACTGTTTTTT
V gene: TRBV11-2; clone size: NA; J gene: TRBJ2-1; D gene: NA; CDR3 protein: CASSLPGGPYNEQFF; CDR3 DNA: TGTGCCAGCAGCTTACCCGGTGGGCCCTACAATGAGCAGTTCTTC
V gene: TRBV6-1; clone size: NA; J gene: TRBJ2-7; D gene: NA; CDR3 protein: CASSEWSYEQYF; CDR3 DNA: TGTGCCAGCAGTGAATGGAGCTACGAGCAGTACTTC
V gene: TRBV6-5; clone size: NA; J gene: TRBJ1-2; D gene: TRBD1; CDR3 protein: CASRKTGGPNYGYTF; CDR3 DNA: TGTGCCAGCAGAAAGACAGGGGGTCCGAACTATGGCTACACCTTC
V gene: TRBV5-5; clone size: NA; J gene: TRBJ2-7; D gene: NA; CDR3 protein: CASSLEWGFYEQYF; CDR3 DNA: TGTGCCAGCAGTTTGGAGTGGGGGTTCTACGAGCAGTACTTC
V gene: TRBV2; clone size: NA; J gene: TRBJ2-2; D gene: NA; CDR3 protein: CASSESAGELFF; CDR3 DNA: TGTGCCAGCAGTGAATCTGCCGGGGAGCTGTTTTTT
V gene: TRBV2; clone size: NA; J gene: TRBJ1-2; D gene: NA; CDR3 protein: CASSPGTPLNYGYTF; CDR3 DNA: TGTGCCAGCAGCCCAGGGACACCACTCAACTATGGCTACACCTTC
V gene: TRBV27; clone size: NA; J gene: TRBJ2-7; D gene: TRBD2; CDR3 protein: CASSPRGGWTYEQYF; CDR3 DNA: TGTGCCAGCAGTCCCCGGGGAGGGTGGACCTACGAGCAGTACTTC